This T cell receptor (beta chain) appears in the sequencing data of a study of Graves' ophthalmopathy and Graves' hyperthyroidism. Study details: Hyperthyroidism counted as stable given no ophthalmopathy within 18 months of follow-up.

Exclusion covered patients with other autoimmune diseases or uncontrolled infections (as well as pregnancy or lactation). The diagnostic workup employed clinical symptoms, serum thyroxine, TRAb, thyroid ultrasound and orbital computed tomography. Germline assignment: CDR1 SQVTM and CDR2 ANQGSEA. There are 16 residues in the CDR3. V lost 4 bases to trimming and J lost 4 bases, with 22 bases between them. Amplification of TCR beta CDR3 regions used RNA transcripts. Second-round multiplex PCR came after first-round RT-PCR with HTBI primers. In TCRdb, the multiplex PCR reads were re-called with MiXCR into one record per CDR3 protein. The repertoire holds over a million distinct CDR3 sequences, with about two fifths as singletons.

The receptor was isolated from an adult man with Graves' hyperthyroidism. Sequences were obtained from peripheral blood or thyroid tissue (not recorded which). The rearrangement uses TRBV29-1 and TRBJ1-1; D remains ambiguous. The CDR3 sequence is CSVVARTGVGGTEAFF. The CDR3 nucleotides are TGCAGCGTTGTGGCGCGAACCGGGGTTGGTGGCACTGAAGCTTTCTTT. Full variable domain (remainder filled in from reference TRBV29-1 and TRBJ1-1): SAVISQKPSRDICQRGTSLTIQCQVDSQVTMMFWYRQQPGQSLTLIATANQGSEATYESGFVIDKFPISRPNLTFSTLTVSNMSPEDSSIYLCSVVARTGVGGTEAFFGQGTRLTVV.